The 8 T cell receptor delta chains presented below share a single source sample, sequenced in a study of gamma-delta chains in newborns, infants, children. TCRdb re-called clones from the reads using CATT. The profile shows 4,000 to 5,500 delta-chain clones, roughly 40% of them singletons. The sequenced material came from blood. These receptors all stem from a child who received the measles vaccine.

This clone has a handful of counts. The CDR3 coding sequence is TGTGCCTGTGACAAACTGGGGTATACCGATAAACTCATCTTT. This gives the protein CACDKLGYTDKLIF. The genes are TRDV2 and TRDJ1, with 7 bases fitting TRDD3. The V segment lost 2 bases and the J segment 2 bases; nucleotides outside the gene matches: 4. Germline loops: CDR1 GEAIGNYY, CDR2 EKD. This CDR3 is 14 amino acids long.

The genes are TRDV1 and TRDJ1, with 9 bases fitting TRDD2. The CDR3 extends over 19 amino acids. Germline V gene lookup returns CDR1 TSWWSYY and CDR2 QGS. The V and J ends lost 3 bases and 5 bases, in that order; junction bases with no gene match: 19. Here the CDR3 reads CALGDPSYDYGGEGDKLIF. The CDR3 DNA follows: TGTGCTCTTGGGGACCCTTCCTACGACTACGGGGGGGAAGGTGATAAACTCATCTTT.

The CDR3: CALYGGDTDKLIF. In nucleotides, the CDR3 is TGTGCTCTTTATGGGGGAGACACCGATAAACTCATCTTT. V is TRDV1 and J is TRDJ1; 7 bases map to TRDD3. The CDR3 extends over 13 amino acids. V dropped 8 bases and J dropped 0; count of bases not matched to a gene: 3. Germline loops: CDR1 TSWWSYY, CDR2 QGS.

This chain connects TRDV1 to TRDJ1; weak D call: TRDD3 (7 bases). The CDR3 length is 21 residues. V lost 5 bases to trimming and J lost 0 bases, with 31 bases between them. Germline lookup yields CDR1 TSWWSYY and CDR2 QGS. This CDR3 is CALGPSPLLRGWGAYTDKLIF. The DNA of the CDR3 is TGTGCTCTTGGGCCGTCACCCCTCCTACGGGGCTGGGGGGCGTACACCGATAAACTCATCTTT.

This clone was observed a few times. The chain recombines TRDV1 with TRDJ1, with TRDD3 matching over 11 bases. Trimming removed 5 bases from V and 0 bases from J; junction bases left unmatched: 26. This CDR3 region has 23 residues. Germline-derived CDR1 and CDR2 are TSWWSYY and QGS. CDR3 loop: CALGPHRLPYWGIVGVDTDKLIF. CDR3 DNA sequence: TGTGCTCTTGGGCCCCACCGACTTCCTTACTGGGGGATAGTGGGGGTAGACACCGATAAACTCATCTTT.

V and J are TRDV1 and TRDJ1, with 8 bases that match TRDD3. The germline V gene encodes CDR1 TSWWSYY and CDR2 QGS. The J segment lost 0 bases and the V segment lost 1 base, leaving 16 bases of the junction unmatched. The CDR3 extends over 20 amino acids. CDR3 region: CALGERERRDTRGYTDKLIF. The CDR3 bases are TGTGCTCTTGGGGAACGGGAGAGGAGGGATACGCGAGGGTACACCGATAAACTCATCTTT.

In this sample, this clone turned up once. The CDR3 coding sequence is TGTGCTCTTGGGGGGTTCAATTCCTACTCCTTTGTACTGGGGGATTCTTACACCGATAAACTCATCTTT. The encoded protein is CALGGFNSYSFVLGDSYTDKLIF. The chain is built from TRDV1 and TRDJ1; 10 nucleotides align to TRDD3. The CDR3 sequence is 23 residues long. J gave up 0 bases and V 4 bases, and 26 bases lay outside the gene matches. CDR1 is TSWWSYY, CDR2 QGS, per germline.

This clone appeared a few times. A far larger clone differs by one base, so this is likely a read error. The sample contains more than one DNA sequence encoding this CDR3. This chain connects TRDV3 to TRDJ1, with TRDD3 matching over 7 bases. This CDR3 contains 16 residues. From germline, CDR1 is TVYSNPD and CDR2 GDNSRS (reference sequence). The CDR3 reads CAFRGERWGTTDKLIF. The CDR3 bases are TGTGCCTTTAGAGGTGAAAGATGGGGGACCACCGATAAGCTCATCTTT.